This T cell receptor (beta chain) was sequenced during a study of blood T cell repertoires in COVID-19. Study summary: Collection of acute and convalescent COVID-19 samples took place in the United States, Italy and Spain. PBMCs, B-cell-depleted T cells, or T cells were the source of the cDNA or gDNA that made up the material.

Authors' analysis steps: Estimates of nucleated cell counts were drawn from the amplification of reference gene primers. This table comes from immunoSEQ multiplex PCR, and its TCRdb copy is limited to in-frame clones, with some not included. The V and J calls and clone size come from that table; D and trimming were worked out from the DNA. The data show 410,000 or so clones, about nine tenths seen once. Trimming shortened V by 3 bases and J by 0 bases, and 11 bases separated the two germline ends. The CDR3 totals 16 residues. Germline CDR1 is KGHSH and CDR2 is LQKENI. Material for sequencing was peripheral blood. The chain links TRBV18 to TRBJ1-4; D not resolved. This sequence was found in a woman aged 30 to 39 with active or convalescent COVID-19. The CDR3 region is CASSPPGRTTNEKLFF. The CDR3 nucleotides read TGTGCCAGCTCACCCCCTGGGAGAACAACTAATGAAAAACTGTTTTTT.